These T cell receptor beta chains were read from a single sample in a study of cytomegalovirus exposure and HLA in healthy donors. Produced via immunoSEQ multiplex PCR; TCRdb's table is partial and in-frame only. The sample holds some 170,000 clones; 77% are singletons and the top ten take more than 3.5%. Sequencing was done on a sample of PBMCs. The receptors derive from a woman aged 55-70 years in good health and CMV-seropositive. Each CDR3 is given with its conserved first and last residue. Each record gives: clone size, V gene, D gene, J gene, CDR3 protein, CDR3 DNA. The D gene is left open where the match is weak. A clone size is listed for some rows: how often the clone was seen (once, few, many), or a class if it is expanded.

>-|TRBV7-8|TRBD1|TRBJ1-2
CASNQGQRSLNNYGYTF
TGTGCCAGCAACCAGGGACAGAGGAGCCTAAATAACTATGGCTACACCTTC
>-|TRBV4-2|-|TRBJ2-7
CASSQDLTGHNQQYF
TGTGCCAGCAGCCAAGATTTGACGGGACACAACCAGCAGTACTTC
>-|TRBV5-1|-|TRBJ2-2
CASSITGLNTGELFF
TGCGCCAGCAGCATTACAGGGTTAAACACCGGGGAGCTGTTTTTT
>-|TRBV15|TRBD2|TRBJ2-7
CATSRSLAGANPYEQYF
TGTGCCACCAGCAGATCCCTAGCGGGAGCTAATCCTTACGAGCAGTACTTC
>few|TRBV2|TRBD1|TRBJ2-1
CASSGTGTGWDEQFF
TGTGCCAGCAGTGGTACCGGGACAGGCTGGGATGAGCAGTTCTTC
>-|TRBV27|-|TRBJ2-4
CASSSRQGQNIQYF
TGTGCCAGCAGTTCGAGGCAGGGTCAAAACATTCAGTACTTC
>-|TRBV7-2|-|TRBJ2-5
CASSLEPGVVKTQYF
TGTGCCAGCAGCTTAGAACCAGGGGTGGTGAAGACCCAGTACTTC
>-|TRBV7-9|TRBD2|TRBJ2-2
CASSFRAGVTGELFF
TGTGCCAGCAGCTTTCGGGCGGGGGTCACCGGGGAGCTGTTTTTT
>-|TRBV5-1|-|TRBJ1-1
CASSLESGAEPAFF
TGCGCCAGCAGCTTGGAATCCGGAGCCGAACCAGCTTTCTTT
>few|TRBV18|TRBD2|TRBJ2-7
CASSPRLAGDEQYF
TGTGCCAGCTCACCCCGACTAGCGGGAGACGAGCAGTACTTC
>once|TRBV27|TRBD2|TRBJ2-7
CASSPRTSGITRTYEQYF
TGTGCCAGCAGTCCCCGGACTAGCGGGATAACCAGAACCTACGAGCAGTACTTC
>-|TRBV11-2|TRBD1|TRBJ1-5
CGSSLATGVNQPQHF
TGTGGCAGCAGCTTAGCCACAGGGGTCAATCAGCCCCAGCATTTT
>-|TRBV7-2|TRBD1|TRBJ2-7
CASSSGTGYYEQYF
TGTGCCAGCAGCTCCGGGACAGGGTACTACGAGCAGTACTTC
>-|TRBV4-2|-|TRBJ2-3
CASSQGILGGSTDTQYF
TGTGCCAGCAGCCAAGGGATTTTGGGGGGAAGCACAGATACGCAGTATTTT
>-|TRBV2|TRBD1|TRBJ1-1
CASRGGQLNTEAFF
TGTGCCAGCAGGGGGGGACAGCTGAACACTGAAGCTTTCTTT
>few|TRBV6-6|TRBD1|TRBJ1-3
CASSSGQGGGNTIYF
TGTGCCAGCAGTTCCGGACAGGGCGGCGGAAACACCATATATTTT
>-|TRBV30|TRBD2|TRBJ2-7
CAWNPLAASYEQYF
TGTGCCTGGAACCCCCTAGCGGCATCGTACGAGCAGTACTTC
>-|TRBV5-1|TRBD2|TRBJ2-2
CASSAGTSVTGELFF
TGCGCCAGCAGCGCCGGGACTAGCGTTACCGGGGAGCTGTTTTTT
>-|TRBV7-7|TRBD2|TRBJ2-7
CASSPQPSGSYEQYF
TGTGCTAGCAGCCCACAGCCTAGCGGATCCTACGAGCAGTACTTC
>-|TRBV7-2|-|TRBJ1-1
CASSLNGGTEAFF
TGTGCCAGCAGCTTGAATGGAGGGACTGAAGCTTTCTTT
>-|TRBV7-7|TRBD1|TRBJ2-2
CASSLTGSTGELFF
TGTGCCAGCAGCCTGACAGGGTCCACCGGGGAGCTGTTTTTT
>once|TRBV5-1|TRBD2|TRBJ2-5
CASSSVHTKTSGAQETQYF
TGCGCCAGCAGCTCCGTACATACCAAGACTAGCGGGGCTCAAGAGACCCAGTACTTC
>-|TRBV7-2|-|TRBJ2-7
CASSTPTAGREKQYF
TGTGCCAGCAGCACCCCCACGGCGGGGCGCGAGAAGCAGTACTTC
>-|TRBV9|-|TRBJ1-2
CASSPKLTNYGYTF
TGTGCCAGCAGCCCGAAACTAACTAACTATGGCTACACCTTC
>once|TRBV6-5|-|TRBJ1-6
CASSPGESLHF
TGTGCCAGCAGCCCGGGGGAGTCCCTCCACTTT
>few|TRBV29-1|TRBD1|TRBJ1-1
CSVDLTGENTEAFF
TGCAGCGTTGACTTGACAGGGGAAAACACTGAAGCTTTCTTT
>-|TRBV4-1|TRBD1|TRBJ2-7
CASSSRMTGTGVYEQYF
TGCGCCAGCAGCTCTCGTATGACCGGGACAGGGGTCTACGAGCAGTACTTC
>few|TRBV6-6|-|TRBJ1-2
CASSQTVLYGYTF
TGTGCCAGCAGTCAGACAGTCCTCTATGGCTACACCTTC
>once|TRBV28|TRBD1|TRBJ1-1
CASSPSPGTVILNTEAFF
TGTGCCAGCAGCCCATCCCCCGGGACAGTTATACTGAACACTGAAGCTTTCTTT
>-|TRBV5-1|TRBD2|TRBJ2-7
CASSLAGTSTYEQYF
TGCGCCAGCAGCTTGGCCGGGACTAGTACGTACGAGCAGTACTTC
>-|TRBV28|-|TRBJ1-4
CASSLNERLFF
TGTGCCAGCAGTTTAAACGAGAGACTGTTTTTT
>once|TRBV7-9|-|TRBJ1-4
CASSTGRDIKNEKLFF
TGTGCCAGCAGCACAGGCCGGGACATTAAGAATGAAAAACTGTTTTTT